The next 3 T cell receptor beta chains were all read from a single sample in a study of blood T cell repertoires in COVID-19. TCRdb's copy holds only in-frame clones and misses some; the assay was immunoSEQ multiplex PCR. This table holds some 140,000 clones, roughly 79% found once. The source material was peripheral blood. The receptors derive from a human donor in a cohort sampled during active COVID-19.

The V gene is TRBV12-3 or TRBV12-4, the J gene TRBJ1-1, with D unclear. CDR3 size: 13 residues. Trimming removed 3 bases at V and 4 bases at J, with 9 bases between. The CDR3, as DNA: TGTGCCAGCAGTTTTAAACAAAGCACTGAAGCTTTCTTT. It specifies CASSFKQSTEAFF.

The DNA for the CDR3 is TGTGCCAGCAGCTTGGCCGTGGACAGGGGGAAGGGCTACACCTTC. This codes for CASSLAVDRGKGYTF. V gene TRBV5-5 combines with J gene TRBJ1-2, with TRBD1 matching 10 bases. The V and J ends lost 0 bases and 8 bases, in that order; junction bases with no gene match: 7. Germline lookup yields CDR1 SGHKS and CDR2 YYEKEE (reference sequence). This CDR3 region has 15 residues.

In its sample, this clone was seen a few times. The chain is built from TRBV12-3 or TRBV12-4 and TRBJ1-6; TRBD1 might be the D (5 bases). V lost 8 bases and J lost 10, with 12 bases in between. The CDR3 totals 12 residues. The chain's CDR3 is CASGTAGSPLHF. The CDR3 nucleotides read TGTGCCAGCGGGACGGCGGGGTCACCCCTCCACTTT.